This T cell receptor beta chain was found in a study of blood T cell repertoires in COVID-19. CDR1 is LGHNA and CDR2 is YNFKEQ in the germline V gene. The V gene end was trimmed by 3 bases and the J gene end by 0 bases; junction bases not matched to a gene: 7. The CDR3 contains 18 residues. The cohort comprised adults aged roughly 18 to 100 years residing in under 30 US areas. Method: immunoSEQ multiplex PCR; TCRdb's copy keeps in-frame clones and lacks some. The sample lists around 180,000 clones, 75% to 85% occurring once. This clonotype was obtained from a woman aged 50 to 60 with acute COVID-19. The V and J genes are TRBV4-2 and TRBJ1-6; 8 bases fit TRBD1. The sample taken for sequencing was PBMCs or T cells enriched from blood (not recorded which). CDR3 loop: CASSQWETGGSYNSPLHF. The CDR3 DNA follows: TGTGCCAGCAGCCAGTGGGAAACAGGGGGCTCCTATAATTCACCCCTCCACTTT.